These T cell receptor beta chains were read from a single sample in a study of blood T cell repertoires in COVID-19. Assay: immunoSEQ multiplex PCR; the TCRdb copy retains only in-frame clones and omits some. This table has approximately 180,000 clones, roughly 85% appearing once. The specimen sequenced was PBMCs or T cells enriched from blood (not recorded which). Receptors originate from a man between 35 and 55 years old who had recovered from COVID-19. The CDR3 runs from the conserved cysteine through the conserved F or W. Expanded clones are given a class, and other clones once, few, many or no size at all.

size: few
J: TRBJ1-3
V: TRBV5-6
CDR3: CASMGRHTSGNTIYF

size: NA
J: TRBJ1-2
V: TRBV4-1
CDR3: CASSLRGEGTNYGYTF

size: NA
J: TRBJ1-1
V: TRBV7-2
CDR3: CASSFQGGNTEAFF

size: NA
J: TRBJ2-7
V: TRBV7-2
CDR3: CASSFRPGYYEQYF

size: NA
J: TRBJ1-2
V: TRBV6-2/TRBV6-3
CDR3: CASSYPGSYGYTF

size: few
J: TRBJ2-2
V: TRBV21-1
CDR3: CASSRTGELFF

size: NA
J: TRBJ2-2
V: TRBV6-1
CDR3: CASSEAGTGANTGELFF

size: NA
J: TRBJ1-6
V: TRBV6-2/TRBV6-3
CDR3: CASSTTGSSYNSPLHF

size: NA
J: TRBJ2-5
V: TRBV6-5
CDR3: CASSPAGGRQETQYF

size: NA
J: TRBJ2-1
V: TRBV4-2
CDR3: CASSQELAGDFNEQFF

size: NA
J: TRBJ1-1
V: TRBV5-1
CDR3: CASSPQGARGGTEAFF

size: NA
J: TRBJ2-2
V: TRBV7-3
CDR3: CASSPGGGNTGELFF

size: NA
J: TRBJ1-1
V: TRBV19
CDR3: CASRWEGVRAFF

size: NA
J: TRBJ1-1
V: TRBV6-5
CDR3: CASSIGQLNTEAFF

size: NA
J: TRBJ2-1
V: TRBV30
CDR3: CAWRVWTSGRNGDEQFF

size: once
J: TRBJ2-1
V: TRBV3-1/TRBV3-2
CDR3: CASSQLTPSGSGNEQFF